This T cell receptor beta chain was documented in a study of T cell responses to AZD1222 COVID-19 vaccine (dated by TCRdb to about 2021). Regarding the study in general: AZD1222 recipients whose second dose came at about 4 weeks and those whose second dose came at about 12 weeks were combined into one group, since spike-specific TCR depth and breadth did not differ between the two schedules. A total of 233 trial participants underwent TCR sequencing, of whom some 210 received two doses of AZD1222 and some 26 received two doses of the MenACWY control vaccine. Trial participants were enrolled into age subgroups of 18-55, 56-69 and 70-plus years, which contained around 150, 29 and 61 TCR-sequenced participants, respectively.

Comment on this clone: Its antigen is not yet known. Base quality data are lacking; no much larger clone is found one base away.

Study-wide conclusions, independent of this receptor: Participants were mostly white British, with more females than males. The authors suggested clonal diversity may have been underestimated. Conclusions about previously exposed vaccinees are limited because only 5 or 6 AZD1222 recipients were SARS-CoV-2 seropositive at baseline. Because no samples from the day 14 peak response were available, repertoires could be characterized only after the peak T cell response. Epitopes outside the regions mutated in the B.1.351 and B.1.1.7 variants were reportedly recognized by nearly half of the unique spike-specific TCRs. After two AZD1222 doses, spike-specific TCR breadth and depth were significantly higher than at day 0 and than in MenACWY recipients. The whole spike protein was spanned by vaccine-associated CD4 TCRs, and dominant responses were seen in regions 160-218 and 743-854. In the small 56-69-year group, the increase in depth fell short of significance, most likely because of low power.

Taken with the paper, the label for time point translates to: baseline before first vaccination. The vaccinee samples were drawn from two UK trials, COV001 and COV002, one of which was a single-blind randomized controlled phase 2/3 trial testing AZD1222 (ChAdOx1 nCoV-19) in healthy adults. For TCRbeta chain sequencing, PBMC samples from trial participants were taken at day 0 and at day 28 after the second dose. CDR1 and CDR2 are read off the germline V gene (reference sequence) as LGHDT and YNNKEL. Spanning cysteine to phenylalanine, the CDR3 consists of 17 amino acids. Here the CDR3 DNA is all that survives: 51 bases in frame from base 1. V loses 3 bases, J loses 2 bases, and the germline ends lie 16 bases apart. The CDR3 regions of human TCRbeta chains were subjected to immunosequencing. Regarding the original processing steps: TCRs in the repertoires were compared against a reference library of SARS-CoV-2-specific TCRs that had been generated with the MIRA antigen-specificity platform. Breadth was defined as the fraction of unique TCRs that were SARS-CoV-2-associated. Depth was defined as the fraction of total T cells that were SARS-CoV-2-associated. Using the MIRA data, each spike-specific TCR was mapped to the spike region that the TCR reacts to and placed in a CD4 or CD8 class. Log10-transformed breadth and depth values were compared by one-way ANOVA with Sidak's multiple comparisons tests. Imported from immuneACCESS, the table was reduced by TCRdb to in-frame sequences with V and J called. These copies leave out some clones; in studies compared against another copy, an unresolved V gene accounts for under half, and the cause of the remainder is not known. V, J and clone size are taken as reported in that table, and D and trimming were inferred from the DNA itself. The sample includes about 57,000 clones, with 75% to 90% observed a single time. 16% of the sample belongs to the ten largest clones.

The source of this sequence is an adult in good health. The chain couples TRBV3-1 (or the pseudogene TRBV3-2) to TRBJ2-2, with the D gene tentatively TRBD1 or TRBD2, based on 5 matching bases in each. The starting material was peripheral blood, obtained on day 0 of AZD1222 vaccination. Here the CDR3 is given as CASSHLGTGSNTGELFF. The DNA reads TGTGCCAGCAGCCACCTAGGGACGGGGAGTAACACCGGGGAGCTGTTTTTT.